The source of this T cell receptor (beta chain) is a study of blood T cell repertoires in COVID-19. Study overall: Samples came from the United States, Italy and Spain, spanning acute and convalescent COVID-19. Nucleic acid was either cDNA or gDNA, and it came from T cells, B-cell-depleted T cells, or PBMCs.

This clone was found a few times. This CDR3 contains 14 residues. From germline, CDR1 is SNHLY and CDR2 FYNNEI. With V trimmed by 8 bases and J by 1 base, 7 bases remained unmatched. How the authors handled the data: Researchers report that nucleated cell counts were estimated from reference gene primer amplification. The protocol was immunoSEQ multiplex PCR, while the TCRdb copy is restricted to in-frame clones and leaves out a portion. V and J calls and clone size come straight from that table; D and trimming were deduced from the DNA. The data contain approximately 150,000 clones, approximately 84% of them singletons.

Sequencing was carried out using peripheral blood. The receptor comes from a human donor in a cohort sampled during active COVID-19. The chain recombines TRBV2 with TRBJ1-1; 7 positions agree with TRBD1. Here the CDR3 DNA reads TGTGCCAGCGTGACAGGGACGAGGAACACTGAAGCTTTCTTT. Translation: CASVTGTRNTEAFF.